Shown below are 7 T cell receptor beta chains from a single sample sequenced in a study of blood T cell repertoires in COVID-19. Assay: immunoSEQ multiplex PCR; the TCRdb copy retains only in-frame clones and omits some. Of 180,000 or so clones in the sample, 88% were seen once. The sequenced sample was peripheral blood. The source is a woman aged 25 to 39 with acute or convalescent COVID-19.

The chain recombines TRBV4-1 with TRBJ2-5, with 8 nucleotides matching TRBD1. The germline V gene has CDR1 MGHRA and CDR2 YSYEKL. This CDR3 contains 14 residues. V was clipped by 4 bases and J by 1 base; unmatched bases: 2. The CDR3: CASSRDRSQETQYF. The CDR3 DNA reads TGCGCCAGCAGCCGGGACAGGAGCCAAGAGACCCAGTACTTC.

Here the CDR3 reads CASSEGRRGNEQYF. CDR3 DNA sequence: TGTGCCAGCAGCGAGGGTAGGAGGGGCAACGAGCAGTACTTC. V gene TRBV9 combines with J gene TRBJ2-7, with a possible D match to TRBD2 (6 bases). V lost 3 bases and J 5 bases, leaving 15 bases between the germline ends. The CDR3 length is 14 residues. Germline V gene lookup returns CDR1 SGDLS and CDR2 YYNGEE.

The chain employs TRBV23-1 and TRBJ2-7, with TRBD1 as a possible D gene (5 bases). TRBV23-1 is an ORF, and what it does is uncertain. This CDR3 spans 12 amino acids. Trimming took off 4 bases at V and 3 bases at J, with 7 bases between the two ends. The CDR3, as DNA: TGCGCCAGCAGTCGACAGATCTACGAGCAGTACTTC. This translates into CASSRQIYEQYF.

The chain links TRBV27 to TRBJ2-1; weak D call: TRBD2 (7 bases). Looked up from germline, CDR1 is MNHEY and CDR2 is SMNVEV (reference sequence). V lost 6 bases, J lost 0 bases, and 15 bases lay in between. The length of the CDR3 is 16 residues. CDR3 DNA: TGTGCCAGCAGATCCTACAGGGAGGGCTCCTACAATGAGCAGTTCTTC. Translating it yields CASRSYREGSYNEQFF.

CDR3 amino acids: CASSIGGQVNQPQHF. CDR3 in DNA: TGTGCCAGTAGTATAGGGGGACAGGTCAATCAGCCCCAGCATTTT. V usage is TRBV19 and J usage is TRBJ1-5; 8 bases align to TRBD1. From germline, CDR1 is LNHDA and CDR2 SQIVND (reference sequence). V shed 1 base and J 3 bases; nucleotides not matched to a gene: 2. This CDR3 is built from 15 residues.

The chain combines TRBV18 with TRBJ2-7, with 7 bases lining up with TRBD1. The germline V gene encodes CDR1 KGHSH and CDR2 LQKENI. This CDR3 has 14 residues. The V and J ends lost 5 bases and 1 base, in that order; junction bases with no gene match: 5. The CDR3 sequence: CASSRRTGSYEQYF. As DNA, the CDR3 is TGTGCCAGCTCAAGAAGGACAGGTTCCTACGAGCAGTACTTC.

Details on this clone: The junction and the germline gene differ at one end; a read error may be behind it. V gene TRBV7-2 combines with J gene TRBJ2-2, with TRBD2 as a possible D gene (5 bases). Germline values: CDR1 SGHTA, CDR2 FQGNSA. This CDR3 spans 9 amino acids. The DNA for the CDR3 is TGTGCCAGCACCAATTATGGGAGTTTT. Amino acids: CASTNYGSF.